The present T cell receptor beta chain was sequenced within a study of shared clonotypes between healthy human individuals. The study's findings and limits: Sequencing depth was expected to influence donor clonotype sharing.

With V trimmed by 5 bases and J by 12 bases, 7 bases remained unmatched. CDR3 length: 12 amino acids. Per the germline V gene, CDR1 is SGHRS and CDR2 is YFSETQ. TCRdb's table, derived via immunoSEQ multiplex PCR, lists solely in-frame clones and lacks some. The sample consists of 950,000 to 1,100,000 clones, about 74% of them appearing once. This clone showed up just once. Its antigen is unknown. Sequencing input: memory CD4+ T cells sorted from blood. Subset indicated: CD45RA-negative fraction. The chain recombines TRBV5-1 with TRBJ2-7; 11 bases are a match to TRBD1. The sequence derives from a man between 18 and 35 years old in good health. This CDR3 is CASRPGQGAPYF. CDR3 nucleotide sequence: TGCGCCAGCAGACCCGGACAGGGGGCGCCGTACTTC.